The present T cell receptor (beta chain) was sequenced within a study of shared clonotypes between healthy human individuals. CDR1 is MGHRA and CDR2 is YSYEKL in the germline V gene. The CDR3 is 15 amino acids. V shed 0 bases and J shed 8 bases, with 13 bases lying between them. With respect to this clone: Its target is unknown.

CD45RO-negative, CCR7-selected cells formed the naive CD8 fraction, which excluded terminally differentiated effector memory CD45RA+ cells. Sorted-subset replicate PCR reactions contained 150 to 200 ng DNA, corresponding to roughly 29,000 T cell genomes. In the study's own analysis: ImmunoSEQ output lacked quality scores and full-length reads, limiting matched filtering. Generated by immunoSEQ multiplex PCR, the TCRdb table keeps only in-frame clones and is missing some. That table gives V, J and clone size, and the DNA gave D and trimming. Found here are about 2.2 million clones, 90% to 95% of them singletons; the top ten hold over 1.5%. Overall study findings and caveats: For naive CD4 cells, 5% to 6.5% of clonotypes were shared across a handful of donors.

Sequences were obtained from naive CD8+ T cells from PBMCs. The sequence was collected from a young man in good health. Some clones in this sample may be carry-over from other donors' samples. The J gene is TRBJ1-4, the V gene TRBV4-1; a weak D match, TRBD1 (5 bases). CDR3 bases: TGCGCCAGCAGCCAAGAAAGGAGGGGAGGGGAAAAACTGTTTTTT. Residues: CASSQERRGGEKLFF.